A selection of T cell receptor beta chains follows, all from one sample in a study of CD8 T cells in Susac syndrome. TCRdb analysed the immunoSEQ multiplex PCR reads with MiXCR anew, one entry per CDR3 protein. This sample yields about 120,000 distinct CDR3 sequences, of which about nine tenths are seen a single time; about 0.15% belongs to the top ten. Material for sequencing was CD4+ T cells from PBMCs. These receptors all stem from a human donor in good health. Both conserved end residues are part of each CDR3. D genes are given only for firm matches. Clone size is shown for a subset of rows, as once, few, many or a class of expanded clone.

J | D | V | size | CDR3 | DNA
TRBJ2-2 | . | TRBV5-4 | . | CASSTGQQNTGELFF | TGTGCCAGCAGCACCGGACAGCAGAACACCGGGGAGCTGTTTTTT
TRBJ1-2 | TRBD1 | TRBV5-1 | . | CASSFVGQGARAAGYTF | TGCGCCAGCAGCTTTGTGGGACAGGGGGCGCGAGCTGCTGGCTACACCTTC
TRBJ2-5 | . | TRBV3-1 | . | CASSQQGETQYF | TGTGCCAGCAGCCAACAGGGAGAGACCCAGTACTTC
TRBJ2-2 | . | TRBV24-1 | once | CAAGTANTGELFF | TGTGCCGCGGGGACCGCGAACACCGGGGAGCTGTTTTTT
TRBJ1-1 | . | TRBV10-3 | . | CAISPGTGEAFF | TGTGCCATCAGTCCCGGGACCGGCGAAGCTTTCTTT
TRBJ1-5 | TRBD1 | TRBV2 | once | CASSARTGYSNQPQHF | TGTGCCAGCAGTGCGAGGACAGGGTACAGCAATCAGCCCCAGCATTTT
TRBJ2-7 | TRBD1 | TRBV5-1 | few | CASSPGDRRSYEQYF | TGCGCCAGCAGCCCGGGGGACAGGCGATCCTACGAGCAGTACTTC
TRBJ1-1 | . | TRBV2 | . | CASSRTQMNTEAFF | TGTGCCAGCAGTCGGACACAAATGAACACTGAAGCTTTCTTT
TRBJ1-3 | . | TRBV19 | . | CASSIDSNSGNTIYF | TGTGCCAGTAGTATAGACTCGAACTCTGGAAACACCATATATTTT
TRBJ1-1 | . | TRBV20-1 | . | CSALRSGTEAFF | TGCAGTGCTCTGCGAAGCGGCACTGAAGCTTTCTTT
TRBJ1-3 | . | TRBV30 | once | CAWSVRGSPSGNTIYF | TGTGCCTGGAGTGTACGAGGATCTCCCTCTGGAAACACCATATATTTT
TRBJ1-1 | . | TRBV23-1 | . | CASSQHRLVMNTEAFF | TGCGCCAGCAGTCAACATCGACTCGTGATGAACACTGAAGCTTTCTTT
TRBJ2-1 | . | TRBV5-1 | once | CASELDGGSYNEQFF | TGCGCCAGCGAGCTTGATGGGGGATCCTACAATGAGCAGTTCTTC
TRBJ2-7 | . | TRBV19 | . | CASSIGGGYEQYF | TGTGCCAGTAGTATCGGCGGCGGTTACGAGCAGTACTTC
TRBJ2-3 | . | TRBV4-1 | . | CASSQESQRSTDTQYF | TGCGCCAGCAGCCAGGAAAGCCAGCGCAGCACAGATACGCAGTATTTT
TRBJ2-1 | TRBD2 | TRBV20-1 | . | CSARGGTQSSYNEQFF | TGCAGTGCTAGGGGAGGGACTCAGAGCTCCTACAATGAGCAGTTCTTC
TRBJ2-2 | TRBD2 | TRBV11-2 | . | CATGTSGAMNTGELFF | TGTGCCACCGGGACTAGCGGAGCTATGAACACCGGGGAGCTGTTTTTT
TRBJ2-1 | . | TRBV7-3 | . | CASSPGVNEQFF | TGTGCCAGCAGCCCGGGGGTAAATGAGCAGTTCTTC
TRBJ1-6 | . | TRBV20-1 | . | CSASNPEGGSYNSPLHF | TGCAGTGCTAGTAATCCGGAGGGCGGGTCGTATAATTCACCCCTCCACTTT
TRBJ1-4 | TRBD1 | TRBV7-8 | . | CASRKGAANEKLFF | TGTGCCAGCAGAAAGGGGGCGGCTAATGAAAAACTGTTTTTT
TRBJ2-3 | . | TRBV19 | once | CASSSRTTADTQYF | TGTGCCAGTAGTTCGAGGACCACAGCTGATACGCAGTATTTT
TRBJ2-2 | . | TRBV4-3 | . | CASSQAGGLNTGELFF | TGCGCCAGCAGCCAAGCAGGGGGGTTAAACACCGGGGAGCTGTTTTTT
TRBJ2-1 | . | TRBV24-1 | . | CATSDLPGEGSDNNEQFF | TGTGCCACCAGTGATTTGCCCGGAGAGGGAAGTGACAACAATGAGCAGTTCTTC
TRBJ2-1 | . | TRBV6-2/TRBV6-3 | . | CASSYTSLSNEQFF | TGTGCCAGCAGTTACACGTCTCTAAGCAATGAGCAGTTCTTC
TRBJ1-5 | TRBD1 | TRBV15 | . | CATRDRGINQPQHF | TGTGCCACCAGGGACAGGGGGATCAATCAGCCCCAGCATTTT